The rows below give T cell receptor beta chains drawn from one sample of a study of T cells after yellow fever vaccination. TCRdb reprocessed the 5' RACE reads via MiXCR and lists one record per CDR3 protein. Among around 360,000 distinct CDR3 sequences listed, 11% were seen once. The sample in question was PBMCs, obtained on the day of the first yellow fever vaccination. All receptors come from a man younger than 35 who received the YFV17D yellow fever vaccine. CDR3s include the opening cysteine and the closing phenylalanine or tryptophan. D genes are given only for firm matches. The size field is filled for only some rows; it gives once, few, many or a size class.

v_call: TRBV7-9
d_call: -
clone_size: -
j_call: TRBJ2-2
cdr3_nt: TGTGCCAGCAGCGGCGAGGTGAACACCGGGGAGCTGTTTTTT
cdr3_aa: CASSGEVNTGELFF

v_call: TRBV24-1
d_call: TRBD2
clone_size: -
j_call: TRBJ2-2
cdr3_nt: TGTGCCACCAGTGACCCCGCGGGGGGGGCCTTCGACACCGGGGAGCTGTTTTTT
cdr3_aa: CATSDPAGGAFDTGELFF

v_call: TRBV5-1
d_call: -
clone_size: few
j_call: TRBJ2-2
cdr3_nt: TGCGCCAGCAGCTTGGGACAGTCTCACACCGGGGAGCTGTTTTTT
cdr3_aa: CASSLGQSHTGELFF

v_call: TRBV2
d_call: -
clone_size: few
j_call: TRBJ1-2
cdr3_nt: TGTGCCAGCAGTCCTCTGGGGACACTTACTAACTATGGCTACACCTTC
cdr3_aa: CASSPLGTLTNYGYTF

v_call: TRBV20-1
d_call: TRBD2
clone_size: few
j_call: TRBJ2-3
cdr3_nt: TGCAGTGCTAGACCGGGACTAGCGGGGGGGCTTAGGTACACAGATACGCAGTATTTT
cdr3_aa: CSARPGLAGGLRYTDTQYF

v_call: TRBV11-2
d_call: TRBD1
clone_size: few
j_call: TRBJ2-7
cdr3_nt: TGTGCCAGCAGGCCCGGCCGGGGACAGGGATCCTACGAGCAGTACTTC
cdr3_aa: CASRPGRGQGSYEQYF

v_call: TRBV7-2
d_call: -
clone_size: few
j_call: TRBJ2-7
cdr3_nt: TGTGCCAGCAGCTTCTTTCAAGAAGGCGAGCAGTACTTC
cdr3_aa: CASSFFQEGEQYF

v_call: TRBV12-3/TRBV12-4
d_call: -
clone_size: many
j_call: TRBJ2-1
cdr3_nt: TGTGCCAGCAGACCGGGTTTGACGGTTCTGGGTGAGCAGTTCTTC
cdr3_aa: CASRPGLTVLGEQFF

v_call: TRBV2
d_call: TRBD2
clone_size: -
j_call: TRBJ2-5
cdr3_nt: TGTGCCAGGCGGGGGGACGAAGAGACCCAGTACTTC
cdr3_aa: CARRGDEETQYF

v_call: TRBV6-2/TRBV6-3
d_call: -
clone_size: few
j_call: TRBJ1-5
cdr3_nt: TGTGCCAGCAGCCTTCACAGACAGAATAGCAATCAGCCCCAGCATTTT
cdr3_aa: CASSLHRQNSNQPQHF